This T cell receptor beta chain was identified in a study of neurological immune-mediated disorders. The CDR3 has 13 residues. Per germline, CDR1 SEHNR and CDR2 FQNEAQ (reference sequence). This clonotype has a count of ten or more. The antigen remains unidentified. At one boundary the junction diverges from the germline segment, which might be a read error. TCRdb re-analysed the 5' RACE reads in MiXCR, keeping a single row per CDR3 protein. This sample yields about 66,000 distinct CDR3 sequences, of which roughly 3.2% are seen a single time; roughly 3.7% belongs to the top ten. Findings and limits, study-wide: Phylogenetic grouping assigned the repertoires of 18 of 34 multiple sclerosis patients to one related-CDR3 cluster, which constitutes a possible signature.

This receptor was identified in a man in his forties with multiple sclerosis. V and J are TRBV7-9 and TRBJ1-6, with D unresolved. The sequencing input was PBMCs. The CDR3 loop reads CASSLGVSSTLNF. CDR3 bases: TGTGCCAGCAGCTTAGGAGTCAGTTCAACCCTCAACTTT.